The 25 T cell receptor beta chains below all came from one sample that was sequenced in a study of shared clonotypes between healthy human individuals. Libraries were prepared by immunoSEQ multiplex PCR; TCRdb keeps only in-frame clonotypes and omits some of them. The sample shows over a million clones, more than 75% of them seen only once. The specimen sequenced was memory CD4+ T cells from PBMCs. The sample's subset: CD45RA-negative fraction. Receptors originate from a man between 18 and 35 years old in good health. Some clones in this sample may be carry-over from other donors' samples.

This clone was seen just once. The genes are TRBV7-9 and TRBJ2-2; 12 bases map to TRBD2. The CDR3 runs 15 residues. CDR1 is SEHNR and CDR2 is FQNEAQ in the germline V gene (reference sequence). The ends lost 5 bases at V and 7 bases at J; junction bases unmatched: 5. The CDR3, as DNA: TGTGCCAGCAGCCGGACTAGCGGGATGGTCGGGGAGCTGTTTTTT. This translates into CASSRTSGMVGELFF.

CDR3 region: CASSPGGVSGANVLTF. The CDR3 nucleotides read TGTGCCAGCAGCCCGGGCGGCGTCTCTGGGGCCAACGTCCTGACTTTC. This chain connects TRBV5-4 to TRBJ2-6, with no clear D. Germline V gene lookup returns CDR1 SGHNT and CDR2 YYREEE (reference sequence). V was shortened by 4 bases and J by 0 bases, with 11 bases between the two germline ends. CDR3 length: 16 residues.

This rearrangement joins TRBV27 to TRBJ2-2; no clear D. The V and J ends lost 8 bases and 5 bases respectively, with 18 bases between them. From germline, CDR1 is MNHEY and CDR2 SMNVEV (reference sequence). There are 15 residues in the CDR3. CDR3 region: CASRPPYSRTGELFF. The DNA for the CDR3 is TGTGCCAGCCGTCCTCCCTATAGCCGGACCGGGGAGCTGTTTTTT.

The genes are TRBV7-6 and TRBJ1-4; D is undetermined. V was cut by 1 base and J by 3 bases, with 9 bases left in between. Germline CDR1 SGHVS, CDR2 FNYEAQ. The CDR3 length is 15 residues. CDR3 bases: TGTGCCAGCAGCTTAGACTCGGGGTCTAATGAAAAACTGTTTTTT. Its translation: CASSLDSGSNEKLFF.

The rearrangement joins TRBV6-5 to TRBJ1-1, with 7 bases identical to TRBD1. CDR1 and CDR2 from the germline V gene are MNHEY and SVGAGI. The CDR3 has 15 amino acids. Trimming took 6 bases from V and 5 from J; bases not matched to a gene: 12. CDR3 nucleotides: TGTGCCAGCAGATCCCTTAGGGGGCCTCGGACTGAAGCTTTCTTT. It encodes CASRSLRGPRTEAFF.

The gene calls are TRBV7-9 and TRBJ1-1, with D hard to call. V was cut by 2 bases and J by 7 bases, with 8 bases left in between. This CDR3 has 12 residues. CDR1 and CDR2 from the germline V gene are SEHNR and FQNEAQ (reference sequence). CDR3 loop: CASSLTEGEAFF. CDR3 DNA: TGTGCCAGCAGCTTAACGGAGGGTGAAGCTTTCTTT.

The J gene is TRBJ2-3, the V gene TRBV11-2; TRBD1 is a possible D gene (6 bases). This CDR3 is 13 amino acids long. Germline assignment: CDR1 SGHAT and CDR2 FQNNGV. V was trimmed by 5 bases and J by 9 bases, leaving 15 bases between them. Here the CDR3 DNA reads TGTGCCAGCAGCACCCCTTACAGGGACACGCAGTATTTT. This sequence encodes CASSTPYRDTQYF.

A remark on this clone: This likely traces to a read error, being one base from a far larger clone. This chain connects TRBV28 to TRBJ2-3; tentative D call: TRBD2 (6 bases). This CDR3 is 13 amino acids long. From germline, CDR1 is MDHEN and CDR2 SYDVKM. The CDR3 loop reads CASIGTSTDTLYF. The DNA of the CDR3 is TGTGCCAGCATTGGGACTTCCACAGATACGCTGTATTTT. The variable domain in full, completed from reference TRBV28 and TRBJ2-3, reads DVKVTQSSRYLVKRTGEKVFLECVQDMDHENMFWYRQDPGLGLRLIYFSYDVKMKEKGDIPEGYSVSREKKERFSLILESASTNQTSMYLCASIGTSTDTLYFGPGTRLTVL.

The chain has TRBV7-8 and TRBJ1-1; maybe TRBD1 (5 bases). CDR1 is SGHVS and CDR2 is FQNEAQ in the germline V gene. Trimming took 5 bases from V and 1 from J, leaving 11 bases between them. CDR3 size: 14 residues. DNA for the CDR3: TGTGCCAGCAGCCCTGGGGCGCAGAACACTGAAGCTTTCTTT. Amino acids: CASSPGAQNTEAFF.

Turning to this clone: At one end, the junction sequence differs from germline, possibly due to a read error. V usage is TRBV5-1 and J usage is TRBJ2-2, with 9 bases identical to TRBD2. Germline V gene lookup returns CDR1 SGHRS and CDR2 YFSETQ. CDR3 length: 15 residues. The CDR3 DNA follows: TGCGCCAGCTCTGTGGGACTAGCTATCACCTGGGAGCTGTTTTTT. This translates into CASSVGLAITWELFF. The entire variable domain, with the rest obtained from reference TRBV5-1 and TRBJ2-2, is as follows: KAGVTQTPRYLIKTRGQQVTLSCSPISGHRSVSWYQQTPGQGLQFLFEYFSETQRNKGNFPGRFSGRQFSNSRSEMNVSTLELGDSALYLCASSVGLAITWELFFGEGSRLTVL.

The chain combines TRBV30 with TRBJ2-3, with D possibly being TRBD2 (5 bases). There are 12 residues in the CDR3. V was shortened by 5 bases and J by 4 bases, with 10 bases between the two germline ends. CDR1 is GTSNPN, CDR2 SVGIG, per germline (reference sequence). The CDR3, as DNA: TGTGCCTGGGAGGGAGACGCAGATACGCAGTATTTT. This sequence encodes CAWEGDADTQYF.

The chain has TRBV29-1 and TRBJ2-7; D call uncertain. This CDR3 spans 11 amino acids. From germline, CDR1 is SQVTM and CDR2 ANQGSEA. V lost 6 bases and J 9 bases, leaving 15 bases between the germline ends. The CDR3 sequence: CSVDSIGRQYF. DNA for the CDR3: TGCAGCGTCGATTCGATTGGGCGGCAGTACTTC.

This rearrangement joins TRBV27 to TRBJ2-3, with D unresolved. The CDR3 spans 17 residues. CDR1 and CDR2 from the germline V gene are MNHEY and SMNVEV (reference sequence). Trimming removed 7 bases at V and 2 bases at J, with 22 bases between. CDR3 region: CASNSKSLQRPTDTQYF. The CDR3 region has the DNA TGTGCCAGCAACTCGAAGAGTCTGCAGCGACCCACAGATACGCAGTATTTT.

This chain joins TRBV4-1 and TRBJ2-7; possibly TRBD1 for D (6 bases). Germline CDR1 is MGHRA and CDR2 is YSYEKL. This CDR3 comprises 15 residues. V lost 0 bases, J lost 2 bases, and 11 bases lay in between. CDR3 sequence (DNA): TGCGCCAGCAGCCAAGAGAGGCAGGGGACCTACGAGCAGTACTTC. Protein sequence: CASSQERQGTYEQYF.

DNA for the CDR3: TGTGCCTGGAGTGTTACAGGAAGGGGCAATCAGCCCCAGCATTTT. Translating it yields CAWSVTGRGNQPQHF. The V gene is TRBV30, the J gene TRBJ1-5, with D possibly TRBD1 on 5 matching bases. Trimming pared 0 bases from V and 2 bases from J, leaving 11 bases between. CDR1 and CDR2 (germline): GTSNPN, SVGIG (reference sequence). This CDR3 spans 15 amino acids.

In its sample, this clone was seen a few times. The CDR3, as DNA: TGTGCTAGTGGTTTGGAACAGGGCCAGCCCCAGCATTTT. Encoded protein: CASGLEQGQPQHF. V gene TRBV12-5 combines with J gene TRBJ1-5, with D tentatively TRBD1 (6 bases). The CDR3 covers 13 residues. Trimming pared 1 base from V and 7 bases from J, leaving 8 bases between. Per germline, CDR1 LGHNT and CDR2 FRNRAP.

Details on this clone: A much larger clonotype is one base distant, so this may be a read error. Given the absence of the conserved phenylalanine or tryptophan at the CDR3 end, a read error is likely. V usage is TRBV29-1 and J usage is TRBJ1-1; 12 bases map to TRBD1. The CDR3 extends over 13 amino acids. V dropped 6 bases and J dropped 2; count of bases not matched to a gene: 1. The germline gives CDR1 SQVTM, CDR2 ANQGSEA. As DNA, the CDR3 is TGCAGCGTGGGGACAGGGGGCAACACTGAAGCTTTCCTT. Its translation: CSVGTGGNTEAFL.

Notes on this clone: This may be a read error: a much more frequent sequence differs by one nucleotide. Other nucleotide sequences from this sample produce the same CDR3. The rearrangement links TRBV30 to TRBJ2-1; 10 bases map to TRBD2. V dropped 3 bases and J dropped 14; count of bases not matched to a gene: 7. CDR3 length equals 12 residues. CDR1 is GTSNPN and CDR2 is SVGIG in the germline V gene (reference sequence). The CDR3 DNA reads as TGTGCCTGGAGCCGTCTAGCGGGAGAGAAGTTCTTC. Its translation is CAWSRLAGEKFF.

This clone has only a few counts. The V call is TRBV30, the J call TRBJ1-1; tentatively, D is TRBD1 (6 bases). This CDR3 comprises 13 residues. The V gene lost 2 bases and the J gene lost 2 bases, with 9 bases spanning the gap. CDR1 GTSNPN and CDR2 SVGIG come from the germline V gene (reference sequence). The CDR3 loop reads CAWSRGINTEAFF. The CDR3 DNA is TGTGCCTGGAGTAGGGGGATAAACACTGAAGCTTTCTTT.

This clone showed up just a few times. This chain connects TRBV28 to TRBJ2-2; possibly TRBD2 for D (6 bases). CDR3 length equals 15 residues. Per germline, CDR1 MDHEN and CDR2 SYDVKM. The germline V and J ends were trimmed by 5 bases and 0 bases, with 10 bases remaining between them. CDR3 region: CASSPGTSNTGELFF. Here the CDR3 DNA reads TGTGCCAGCAGTCCCGGGACTTCGAACACCGGGGAGCTGTTTTTT.

V gene TRBV7-3 combines with J gene TRBJ1-1, with D possibly matching TRBD1 (5 bases). Germline V lookup: CDR1 SGHTA, CDR2 FQGTGA. V lost 5 bases and J lost 5, with 18 bases in between. CDR3 length: 15 residues. The DNA of the CDR3 is TGTGCCAGCAGCCCCGCCCCAGGGACGGGGACTGAAGCTTTCTTT. This gives the protein CASSPAPGTGTEAFF.

The chain has TRBV18 and TRBJ2-1, with a possible D match to TRBD1 (5 bases). This CDR3 contains 13 residues. Trimming removed 6 bases at V and 7 bases at J, with 13 bases between. The germline V gene encodes CDR1 KGHSH and CDR2 LQKENI. The CDR3 here is CASSQGKMNEQFF. CDR3 nucleotides: TGTGCCAGCTCGCAGGGAAAGATGAATGAGCAGTTCTTC.

This sequence joins TRBV2 and TRBJ1-4; perhaps TRBD1 as D (6 bases). With 7 bases removed from V and 8 bases from J, the gap between germline ends came to 14 bases. The CDR3 has 13 amino acids. The germline V gene encodes CDR1 SNHLY and CDR2 FYNNEI. The CDR3 DNA follows: TGTGCCAGCACTAAACAGGGCGGGGAAAAACTGTTTTTT. As protein: CASTKQGGEKLFF.

The rearrangement links TRBV30 to TRBJ2-2; 7 positions agree with TRBD2. From germline, CDR1 is GTSNPN and CDR2 SVGIG (reference sequence). CDR3 length: 13 amino acids. Germline trimming cut 4 bases from V and 6 bases from J; bases unmatched to any gene: 5. CDR3 in DNA: TGTGCCTGGATCGGACGGGGGGCCGGGGAGCTGTTTTTT. It yields the protein CAWIGRGAGELFF.

This chain connects TRBV28 to TRBJ2-7, with 11 bases lining up with TRBD2. Germline V gives CDR1 MDHEN, CDR2 SYDVKM. The J segment lost 1 base and the V segment lost 7 bases, leaving 6 bases of the junction unmatched. CDR3 size: 15 residues. The CDR3 DNA follows: TGTGCCAGCATCTCACTAGCGGGAGAGTCCTACGAGCAGTACTTC. This translates into CASISLAGESYEQYF.